Each of the 5 T cell receptor beta chains below was sequenced from the same sample in a study of blood T cell repertoires in COVID-19. Generated by immunoSEQ multiplex PCR, the TCRdb table keeps only in-frame clones and is missing some. The sample shows over 150,000 clones, approximately 90% of them seen only once. The specimen was peripheral blood. The receptors shown here come from a man aged 25-40 years with acute or convalescent COVID-19.

This chain uses TRBV3-1 (or the pseudogene TRBV3-2) with TRBJ2-7; 9 bases are a match to TRBD2. Germline lookup yields CDR1 LGHDT and CDR2 YNNKEL (reference sequence). V was clipped by 4 bases and J by 4 bases; unmatched bases: 2. This CDR3 spans 13 amino acids. In nucleotides, the CDR3 is TGTGCCAGCAGCCGCGGGAGGGGTTACGAGCAGTACTTC. This codes for CASSRGRGYEQYF.

The V gene is TRBV29-1, the J gene TRBJ2-1; possible D gene TRBD1, 6 bases. Germline assignment: CDR1 SQVTM and CDR2 ANQGSEA. The CDR3 loop spans 14 amino acids. Trimming stripped 4 bases from V and 2 bases from J, with 12 bases between. CDR3 DNA sequence: TGCAGCGTTGGTAATCGGGACACCTACAATGAGCAGTTCTTC. Translating it yields CSVGNRDTYNEQFF.

This chain connects TRBV3-1 (or the pseudogene TRBV3-2) to TRBJ1-1, with TRBD1 as a possible D gene (6 bases). V was trimmed by 5 bases and J by 0 bases, leaving 10 bases between them. This CDR3 is 14 amino acids long. CDR1 is LGHDT, CDR2 YNNKEL, per germline (reference sequence). The CDR3 loop is CASSYQGLNTEAFF. DNA for the CDR3: TGTGCCAGCAGCTACCAGGGGTTGAACACTGAAGCTTTCTTT.

Comments on this clone: This sample includes further DNA sequences coding for the same CDR3. The V and J genes are TRBV30 and TRBJ1-3; 9 bases match TRBD1. V was pared by 5 bases and J by 0 bases, with 2 bases of the junction left unmatched. The CDR3 sequence is 14 residues long. Germline V lookup: CDR1 GTSNPN, CDR2 SVGIG (reference sequence). The CDR3 protein is CAWGTGSSGNTIYF. DNA of the CDR3: TGTGCCTGGGGGACAGGGAGCTCTGGAAACACCATATATTTT.

The chain links TRBV6-5 to TRBJ1-4, with D hard to call. In germline, CDR1 is MNHEY, CDR2 SVGAGI. V was shortened by 5 bases and J by 17 bases, with 18 bases between the two germline ends. This CDR3 is 12 amino acids long. DNA of the CDR3: TGTGCCAGCAGTCCTATGAGAGGAATTCTATTTTTT. Amino acids: CASSPMRGILFF.